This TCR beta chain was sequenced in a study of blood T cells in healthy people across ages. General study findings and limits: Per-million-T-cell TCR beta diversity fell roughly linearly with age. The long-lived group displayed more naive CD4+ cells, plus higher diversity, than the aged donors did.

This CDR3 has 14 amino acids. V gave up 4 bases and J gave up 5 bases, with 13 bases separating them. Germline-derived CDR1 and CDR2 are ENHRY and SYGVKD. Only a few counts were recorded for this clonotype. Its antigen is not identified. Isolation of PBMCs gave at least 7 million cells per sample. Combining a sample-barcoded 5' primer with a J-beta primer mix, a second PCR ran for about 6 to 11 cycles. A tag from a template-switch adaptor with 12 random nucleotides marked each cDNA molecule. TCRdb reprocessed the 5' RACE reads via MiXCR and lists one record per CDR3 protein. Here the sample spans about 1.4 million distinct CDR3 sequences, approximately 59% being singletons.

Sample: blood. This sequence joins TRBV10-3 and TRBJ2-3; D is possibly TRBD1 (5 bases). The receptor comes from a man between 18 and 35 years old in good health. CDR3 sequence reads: CAISGAGKGDTQYF. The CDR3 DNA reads TGTGCCATCAGTGGCGCAGGGAAGGGAGATACGCAGTATTTT.